Listed below are T cell receptor beta chains from one sample, sequenced in a study of shared clonotypes between healthy human individuals. Libraries were prepared by immunoSEQ multiplex PCR; TCRdb keeps only in-frame clonotypes and omits some of them. Among over a million clones listed, roughly 74% were seen once. Sample: memory CD4+ T cells from PBMCs. The receptor set was obtained from a young man in good health. Some clones in this sample may be carry-over from other donors' samples. Each CDR3 is given with its conserved first and last residue. The order of the fields is V gene, clone size, D gene, J gene, CDR3 protein, CDR3 DNA. The D gene is left open where the match is weak. Size is stated for part of the rows, as once, few or many counts, or as a class when the clone is expanded.

V gene: TRBV27
clone size: NA
D gene: NA
J gene: TRBJ1-3
CDR3 protein: CASSPPVGNTIYF
CDR3 DNA: TGTGCCAGCAGTCCACCAGTTGGAAACACCATATATTTT

V gene: TRBV9
clone size: NA
D gene: NA
J gene: TRBJ2-7
CDR3 protein: CASSPSPFETNYEQYF
CDR3 DNA: TGTGCCAGCAGCCCATCACCTTTTGAGACAAACTACGAGCAGTACTTC

V gene: TRBV4-1
clone size: once
D gene: NA
J gene: TRBJ1-6
CDR3 protein: CASSQTVSSYNSPLHF
CDR3 DNA: TGCGCCAGCAGCCAGACGGTGAGCTCCTATAATTCACCCCTCCACTTT

V gene: TRBV27
clone size: NA
D gene: NA
J gene: TRBJ2-6
CDR3 protein: CASSLSRGTHSSGANVLTF
CDR3 DNA: TGTGCCAGCAGTTTATCGAGGGGTACCCACTCCTCTGGGGCCAACGTCCTGACTTTC

V gene: TRBV5-1
clone size: few
D gene: NA
J gene: TRBJ2-7
CDR3 protein: CASRAPGYEQYF
CDR3 DNA: TGCGCCAGTAGGGCCCCCGGTTACGAGCAGTACTTC

V gene: TRBV30
clone size: NA
D gene: NA
J gene: TRBJ1-1
CDR3 protein: CAWSWLNTEAFF
CDR3 DNA: TGTGCCTGGTCATGGCTGAACACTGAAGCTTTCTTT

V gene: TRBV2
clone size: NA
D gene: NA
J gene: TRBJ2-2
CDR3 protein: CASRATMTGNTGELFF
CDR3 DNA: TGTGCCAGCAGAGCCACGATGACAGGAAACACCGGGGAGCTGTTTTTT

V gene: TRBV7-2
clone size: NA
D gene: NA
J gene: TRBJ1-1
CDR3 protein: CASSFDQGGEAFF
CDR3 DNA: TGTGCCAGCAGCTTTGATCAGGGAGGAGAAGCTTTCTTT

V gene: TRBV6-5
clone size: NA
D gene: TRBD1
J gene: TRBJ1-1
CDR3 protein: CASKQGAGNTEAFF
CDR3 DNA: TGTGCCAGCAAACAGGGGGCGGGGAACACTGAAGCTTTCTTT

V gene: TRBV16
clone size: few
D gene: NA
J gene: TRBJ1-2
CDR3 protein: CASSHKTASYGYTF
CDR3 DNA: TGTGCCAGCAGCCACAAGACAGCTTCCTATGGCTACACCTTC

V gene: TRBV5-5
clone size: NA
D gene: NA
J gene: TRBJ1-1
CDR3 protein: CASSARSASGTEAFF
CDR3 DNA: TGTGCCAGCAGCGCCCGATCTGCTTCTGGGACTGAAGCTTTCTTT

V gene: TRBV7-3
clone size: NA
D gene: TRBD2
J gene: TRBJ2-1
CDR3 protein: CASSWGTSGSNEQFF
CDR3 DNA: TGTGCCAGCAGCTGGGGAACTAGCGGGAGTAATGAGCAGTTCTTC

V gene: TRBV25-1
clone size: NA
D gene: NA
J gene: TRBJ2-5
CDR3 protein: CASTGVQETQYF
CDR3 DNA: TGTGCCAGCACCGGGGTACAAGAGACCCAGTACTTC

V gene: TRBV4-3
clone size: NA
D gene: TRBD2
J gene: TRBJ2-3
CDR3 protein: CASSQGVVAGVTDTQYF
CDR3 DNA: TGCGCCAGCAGCCAAGGGGTGGTAGCGGGAGTAACAGATACGCAGTATTTT

V gene: TRBV6-5
clone size: NA
D gene: TRBD1
J gene: TRBJ1-3
CDR3 protein: CASRQDRGSGNTIYF
CDR3 DNA: TGTGCCAGCAGGCAGGACAGGGGATCTGGAAACACCATATATTTT

V gene: TRBV7-9
clone size: NA
D gene: NA
J gene: TRBJ2-3
CDR3 protein: CASSLGGRSSTDTQYF
CDR3 DNA: TGTGCCAGCAGCTTAGGAGGGCGATCTAGCACAGATACGCAGTATTTT

V gene: TRBV5-1
clone size: NA
D gene: TRBD1
J gene: TRBJ1-2
CDR3 protein: CASSLATGQDHGYTF
CDR3 DNA: TGCGCCAGCAGCTTGGCCACGGGACAGGATCATGGCTACACCTTC

V gene: TRBV7-2
clone size: NA
D gene: NA
J gene: TRBJ2-7
CDR3 protein: CASSFYGGAGNEQYF
CDR3 DNA: TGTGCCAGCAGCTTTTACGGCGGAGCTGGGAACGAGCAGTACTTC

V gene: TRBV28
clone size: NA
D gene: NA
J gene: TRBJ2-3
CDR3 protein: CASSLLTSASTDTQYF
CDR3 DNA: TGTGCCAGCAGTTTACTGACTTCGGCCAGCACAGATACGCAGTATTTT

V gene: TRBV5-1
clone size: NA
D gene: TRBD2
J gene: TRBJ2-3
CDR3 protein: CASSSIAGRGTDTQYF
CDR3 DNA: TGCGCCAGCAGCTCCATTGCCGGGAGGGGCACAGATACGCAGTATTTT

V gene: TRBV30
clone size: NA
D gene: NA
J gene: TRBJ2-1
CDR3 protein: CAWWTVGSYNEQFF
CDR3 DNA: TGTGCCTGGTGGACAGTAGGCTCCTACAATGAGCAGTTCTTC

V gene: TRBV5-1
clone size: NA
D gene: NA
J gene: TRBJ1-1
CDR3 protein: CASRRGPNTEAFF
CDR3 DNA: TGCGCCAGTCGTCGGGGACCGAACACTGAAGCTTTCTTT

V gene: TRBV5-1
clone size: NA
D gene: TRBD2
J gene: TRBJ2-2
CDR3 protein: CASSLAGGPGELFF
CDR3 DNA: TGCGCCAGCAGCTTGGCGGGAGGGCCCGGGGAGCTGTTTTTT

V gene: TRBV7-9
clone size: NA
D gene: NA
J gene: TRBJ2-1
CDR3 protein: CASSLVRGLLLYNEQFF
CDR3 DNA: TGTGCCAGCAGCTTAGTTCGGGGACTCCTCCTCTACAATGAGCAGTTCTTC

V gene: TRBV6-1
clone size: NA
D gene: TRBD2
J gene: TRBJ2-7
CDR3 protein: CASSGRDYPYEQYF
CDR3 DNA: TGTGCCAGCAGTGGCCGGGACTACCCCTACGAGCAGTACTTC

V gene: TRBV28
clone size: NA
D gene: TRBD1
J gene: TRBJ2-6
CDR3 protein: CASSSPGTGGSGANVLTF
CDR3 DNA: TGTGCCAGCAGTTCCCCCGGGACAGGGGGATCTGGGGCCAACGTCCTGACTTTC

V gene: TRBV4-3
clone size: NA
D gene: NA
J gene: TRBJ2-1
CDR3 protein: CASSQVRSSSYNEQFF
CDR3 DNA: TGCGCCAGCAGCCAAGTGAGGTCGAGCTCCTACAATGAGCAGTTCTTC